Listed below are T cell receptor beta chains from one sample, sequenced in a study of blood T cell repertoires in COVID-19. Sequenced by immunoSEQ multiplex PCR; TCRdb stores in-frame clones only, minus some. The data hold some 85,000 clones, with more than 65% observed a single time. What was sequenced was peripheral blood. The receptors shown here come from a woman at least 80 years old with active or convalescent COVID-19. The CDR3 runs from the conserved cysteine through the conserved F or W. The order of the fields is J gene, V gene, D gene, clone size, CDR3 DNA, CDR3 protein. A D gene is named only where the DNA matches it firmly. Clone size is shown for a subset of rows, as once, few, many or a class of expanded clone.

>TRBJ1-2|TRBV28|.|.
TGTGCCAGCATCTTTGGGGGCGGCTATGGCTACACCTTC
CASIFGGGYGYTF
>TRBJ1-2|TRBV5-4|.|.
TGTGCCAGCAGCTTGGTGGGGGGAGGTGGCTACACCTTC
CASSLVGGGGYTF
>TRBJ2-7|TRBV7-6|TRBD2|.
TGTGCCAGCAGCTTAACTAGCGGGGGGATCTACGAGCAGTACTTC
CASSLTSGGIYEQYF
>TRBJ1-3|TRBV9|.|.
TGTGCCAGCAGCGTAGATCCCCGGGGCTCTGGAAACACCATATATTTT
CASSVDPRGSGNTIYF
>TRBJ2-5|TRBV7-9|.|.
TGTGCCAGCAGCTTAACACAGGGGAGGGAGACCCAGTACTTC
CASSLTQGRETQYF
>TRBJ2-1|TRBV2|TRBD2|.
TGTGCCAGCAGTGAAACTAGCGGGGGGGCCAATGAGCAGTTCTTC
CASSETSGGANEQFF
>TRBJ2-7|TRBV7-9|.|few
TGTGCCAGCAGTCCCCTCCAGTCCTACGAGCAGTACTTC
CASSPLQSYEQYF
>TRBJ1-5|TRBV28|TRBD1|.
TGTGCCAGCAGTTTACCCCCGACAGGGTTCTATAGCAATCAGCCCCAGCATTTT
CASSLPPTGFYSNQPQHF
>TRBJ1-3|TRBV19|.|few
TGTGCCAGTAATCCGTTCGGGTTGACTGGAAACACCATATATTTT
CASNPFGLTGNTIYF
>TRBJ2-5|TRBV5-1|TRBD1|.
TGCGCCAGCAGCTTGACAGGGGTGAGGAGAGAGACCCAGTACTTC
CASSLTGVRRETQYF
>TRBJ1-5|TRBV5-5|.|.
TGTGCCAGCAGCTTAGGAGGGGGCAATCAGCCCCAGCATTTT
CASSLGGGNQPQHF
>TRBJ1-6|TRBV27|.|.
TGTGCCAGCTCCGACAGACCGTATAATTCACCCCTCCACTTT
CASSDRPYNSPLHF
>TRBJ1-2|TRBV3-1/TRBV3-2|.|.
TGTGCCAGCAGCCACGGGGGGCCGGCCGGCTACACCTTC
CASSHGGPAGYTF
>TRBJ1-4|TRBV6-1|TRBD1|many
TGTGCCAGCAGTGAAAAACAGGGGCCTAGAGAAAAACTGTTTTTT
CASSEKQGPREKLFF
>TRBJ2-7|TRBV18|TRBD1|.
TGTGCCAGCTCACCCGGGACAGCTCAGAACTACGAGCAGTACTTC
CASSPGTAQNYEQYF
>TRBJ1-5|TRBV10-3|.|.
TGTGCCATCAGTGAGTCTGTTTCCGGGGGCAATCAGCCCCAGCATTTT
CAISESVSGGNQPQHF
>TRBJ2-6|TRBV7-9|TRBD1|few
TGTGCCAGCAGCTTATCGCCAGGGGGCGGTGGGGCCAACGTCCTGACTTTC
CASSLSPGGGGANVLTF
>TRBJ2-3|TRBV4-1|.|few
TGCGCCAGCAGCCAAGACGAGGGCGCAGATACGCAGTATTTT
CASSQDEGADTQYF
>TRBJ2-3|TRBV7-2|TRBD2|.
TGTGCCAGCAGCAACCAAGCGGGGGTCACAGATACGCAGTATTTT
CASSNQAGVTDTQYF
>TRBJ1-1|TRBV27|.|.
TGTGCCAGCAGTTTATTGCCAGGGCAGGGGAACACTGAAGCTTTCTTT
CASSLLPGQGNTEAFF
>TRBJ2-7|TRBV9|TRBD2|.
TGTGCCAGCAGCGTCTCTCTGGGACTAGCGGGGGGGGTTGCCTACGAGCAGTACTTC
CASSVSLGLAGGVAYEQYF
>TRBJ1-2|TRBV11-2|TRBD1|.
TGTGCCAGCAGCTCCTTGACAGGGGCTAACTATGGCTACACCTTC
CASSSLTGANYGYTF
>TRBJ2-2|TRBV4-3|TRBD2|.
TGCGCCAGCAGCCAAGATGGGCTAGCGGGGGGGACGGCCGGGGAGCTGTTTTTT
CASSQDGLAGGTAGELFF
>TRBJ1-1|TRBV27|.|once
TGTGCCAGCAGTTTAAGTAACAGAGTGAACACTGAAGCTTTCTTT
CASSLSNRVNTEAFF
>TRBJ2-7|TRBV2|TRBD1|.
TGTGCCAGCAGCCTTAGGACAGGCTACTACGAGCAGTACTTC
CASSLRTGYYEQYF
>TRBJ2-1|TRBV19|.|once
TGTGCGACCGACAGCTCCTACAATGAGCAGTTCTTC
CATDSSYNEQFF
>TRBJ2-3|TRBV9|TRBD1|few
TGTGCCAGCAGCGTAGGGGTTACAGGGGGCACAGATACGCAGTATTTT
CASSVGVTGGTDTQYF
>TRBJ1-3|TRBV6-5|TRBD1|once
TGTGCCAGCAGTTACTCGACAGGGCTAGTTGGAAACACCATATATTTT
CASSYSTGLVGNTIYF